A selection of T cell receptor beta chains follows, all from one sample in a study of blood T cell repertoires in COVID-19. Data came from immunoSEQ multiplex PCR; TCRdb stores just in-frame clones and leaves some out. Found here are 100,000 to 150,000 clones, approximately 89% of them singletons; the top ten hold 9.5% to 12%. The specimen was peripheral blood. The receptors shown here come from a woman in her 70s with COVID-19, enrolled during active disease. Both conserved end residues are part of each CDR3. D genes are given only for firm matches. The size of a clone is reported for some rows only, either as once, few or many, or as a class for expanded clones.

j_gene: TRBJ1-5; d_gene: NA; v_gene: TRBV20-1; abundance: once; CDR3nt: TGCAGTGCCAGTCCTCAGGCTTATAGCAATCAGCCCCAGCATTTT; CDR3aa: CSASPQAYSNQPQHF
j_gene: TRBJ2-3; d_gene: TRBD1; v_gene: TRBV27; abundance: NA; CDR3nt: TGTGCCAGCAGTTACAGGGGGTACGATACGCAGTATTTT; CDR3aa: CASSYRGYDTQYF
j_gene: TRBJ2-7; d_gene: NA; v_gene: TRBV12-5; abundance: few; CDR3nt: TGTGCTAGTGGTCGACACCTGAAGGCCTACGAGCAGTACTTC; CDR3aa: CASGRHLKAYEQYF
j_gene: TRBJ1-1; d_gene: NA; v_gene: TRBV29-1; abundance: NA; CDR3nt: TGCAGCTCGTCGGGGGGGGGCTCCGTCACTGAAGCTTTCTTT; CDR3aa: CSSSGGGSVTEAFF
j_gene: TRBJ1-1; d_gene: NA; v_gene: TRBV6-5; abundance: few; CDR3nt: TGTGCCAGCAGTTACTTGGCGGGAGGCACTGAAGCTTTCTTT; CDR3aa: CASSYLAGGTEAFF
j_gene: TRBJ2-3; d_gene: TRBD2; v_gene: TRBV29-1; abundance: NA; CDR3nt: TGCAGCGCCAAAGGGACTAGAGGAACAGATACGCAGTATTTT; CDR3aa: CSAKGTRGTDTQYF
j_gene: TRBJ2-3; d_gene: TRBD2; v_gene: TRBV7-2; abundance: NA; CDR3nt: TGTGCCAGCAGCTTACGGGGAGCGGGAGACACAGATACGCAGTATTTT; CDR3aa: CASSLRGAGDTDTQYF
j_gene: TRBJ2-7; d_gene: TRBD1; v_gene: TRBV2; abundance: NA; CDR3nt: TGTGCCAGCAGTGAAGGAGGACAGGGCTACGAGCAGTACTTC; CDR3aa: CASSEGGQGYEQYF
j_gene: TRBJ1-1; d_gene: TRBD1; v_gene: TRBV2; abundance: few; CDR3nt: TGTGCCAGCAGTGATCAGGGGGCTGGAACTGAAGCTTTCTTT; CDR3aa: CASSDQGAGTEAFF
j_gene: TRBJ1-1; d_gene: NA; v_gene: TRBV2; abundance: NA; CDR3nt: TGTGCCGGGACACAGGGCTCCGGGAACACTGAAGCTTTCTTT; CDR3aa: CAGTQGSGNTEAFF
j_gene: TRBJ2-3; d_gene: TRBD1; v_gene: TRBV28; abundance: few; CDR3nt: TGTGCCAGCAGTTTAAGTGCGGTCAGGGGGCGATCAGATACGCAGTATTTT; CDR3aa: CASSLSAVRGRSDTQYF
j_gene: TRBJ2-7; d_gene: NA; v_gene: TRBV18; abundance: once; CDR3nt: TGTGCCAGCTCACCACCGCGGTTTGAAAAGGCCTCCTACGAGCAGTACTTC; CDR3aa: CASSPPRFEKASYEQYF
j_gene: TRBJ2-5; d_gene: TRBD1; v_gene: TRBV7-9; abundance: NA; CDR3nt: TGTGCCAGCAGCTCCCTTTCATACAGGGGGCAGGAGACCCAGTACTTC; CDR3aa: CASSSLSYRGQETQYF
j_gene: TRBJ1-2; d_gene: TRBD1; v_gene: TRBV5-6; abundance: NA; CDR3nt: TGTGCCAGCAGCTTAGCGGGACAGGTCTATGGCTACACCTTC; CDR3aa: CASSLAGQVYGYTF
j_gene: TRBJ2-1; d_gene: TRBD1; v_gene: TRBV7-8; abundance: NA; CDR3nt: TGTGCCAGCAGAAGGACAGGGGGCAATGAGCAGTTCTTC; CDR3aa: CASRRTGGNEQFF
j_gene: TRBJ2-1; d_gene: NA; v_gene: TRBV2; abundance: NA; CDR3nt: TGTGCCAGCAGTGAAGCAGGACTTCCCGCCAATGAGCAGTTCTTC; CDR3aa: CASSEAGLPANEQFF
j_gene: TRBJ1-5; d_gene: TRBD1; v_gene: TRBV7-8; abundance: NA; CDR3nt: TGTGCCAGCAGCCCCCAGACAGGGTCCGATCAGCCCCAGCATTTT; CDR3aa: CASSPQTGSDQPQHF
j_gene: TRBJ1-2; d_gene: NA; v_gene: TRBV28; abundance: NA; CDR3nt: TGTGCCAGCAGCCCTTATGGACAGAAGACCTATGGCTACACCTTC; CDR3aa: CASSPYGQKTYGYTF
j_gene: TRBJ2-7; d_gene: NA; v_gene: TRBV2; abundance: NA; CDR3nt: TGTGCCAGCAGTTGGACAGACCGACACGAGCAGTACTTC; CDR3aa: CASSWTDRHEQYF
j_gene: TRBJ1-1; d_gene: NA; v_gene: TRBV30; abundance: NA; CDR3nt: TGTGCCTGGAACAGGGACGGGACTGAAGCTTTCTTT; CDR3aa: CAWNRDGTEAFF
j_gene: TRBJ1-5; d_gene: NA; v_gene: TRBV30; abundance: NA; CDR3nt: TGTGCCTGGAGTGTCCGAGGGGGGGCCGGCAATCAGCCCCAGCATTTT; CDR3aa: CAWSVRGGAGNQPQHF
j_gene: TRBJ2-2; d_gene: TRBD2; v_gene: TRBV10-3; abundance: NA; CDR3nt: TGTGCCATCAGGCCGGGACTAGCGGGGACGAACACCGGGGAGCTGTTTTTT; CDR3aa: CAIRPGLAGTNTGELFF
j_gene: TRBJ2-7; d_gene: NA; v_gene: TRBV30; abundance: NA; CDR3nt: TGTGCCTGGACTTCAAACACAGGGAGGGGATCCTACGAGCAGTACTTC; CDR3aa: CAWTSNTGRGSYEQYF
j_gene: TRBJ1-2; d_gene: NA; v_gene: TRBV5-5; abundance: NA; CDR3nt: TGTGCCAGCAGCTTGGACGGTGTGGGCGCTAACTATGGCTACACCTTC; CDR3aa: CASSLDGVGANYGYTF
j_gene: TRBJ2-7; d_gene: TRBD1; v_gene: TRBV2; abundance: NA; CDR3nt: TGTGCCAGCAGTGAAGAGAGGACAGGGGATCCCGAGCAGTACTTC; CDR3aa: CASSEERTGDPEQYF